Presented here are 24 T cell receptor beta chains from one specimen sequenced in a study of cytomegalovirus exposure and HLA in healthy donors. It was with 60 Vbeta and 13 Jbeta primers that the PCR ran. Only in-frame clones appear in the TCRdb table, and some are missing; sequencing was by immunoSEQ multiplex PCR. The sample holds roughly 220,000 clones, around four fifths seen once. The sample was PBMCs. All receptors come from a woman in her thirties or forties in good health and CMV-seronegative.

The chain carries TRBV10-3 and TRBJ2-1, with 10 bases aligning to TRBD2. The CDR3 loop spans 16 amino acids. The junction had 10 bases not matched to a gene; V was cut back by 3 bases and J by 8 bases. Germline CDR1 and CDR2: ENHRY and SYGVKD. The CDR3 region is CAISEGRLAGVDEQFF. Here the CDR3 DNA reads TGTGCCATCAGTGAAGGTCGGCTAGCGGGAGTCGATGAGCAGTTCTTC.

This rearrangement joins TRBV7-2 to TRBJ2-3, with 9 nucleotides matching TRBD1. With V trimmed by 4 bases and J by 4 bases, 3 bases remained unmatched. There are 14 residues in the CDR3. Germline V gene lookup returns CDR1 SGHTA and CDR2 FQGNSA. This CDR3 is CASSSDRGADTQYF. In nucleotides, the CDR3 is TGTGCCAGCAGCTCCGACAGGGGGGCAGATACGCAGTATTTT.

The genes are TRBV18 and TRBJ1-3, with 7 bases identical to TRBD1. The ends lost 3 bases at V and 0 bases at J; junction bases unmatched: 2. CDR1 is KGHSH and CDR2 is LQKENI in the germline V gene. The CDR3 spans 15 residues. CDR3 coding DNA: TGTGCCAGCTCACCGACAGGGTCCTCTGGAAACACCATATATTTT. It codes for CASSPTGSSGNTIYF. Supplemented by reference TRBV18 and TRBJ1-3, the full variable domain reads NAGVMQNPRHLVRRRGQEARLRCSPMKGHSHVYWYRQLPEEGLKFMVYLQKENIIDESGMPKERFSAEFPKEGPSILRIQQVVRGDSAAYFCASSPTGSSGNTIYFGEGSWLTVV.

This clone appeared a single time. This CDR3 is CAWRTRPGAIEQYF. The CDR3 DNA follows: TGTGCCTGGAGGACGAGGCCAGGGGCGATCGAGCAGTACTTC. This chain connects TRBV30 to TRBJ2-7, with a weak D call TRBD1 (6 bases). The CDR3 is 14 amino acids. Trimming took off 3 bases at V and 6 bases at J, with 18 bases between the two ends. CDR1 GTSNPN and CDR2 SVGIG come from the germline V gene (reference sequence). The full variable domain, its missing parts supplied by reference TRBV30 and TRBJ2-7, is SQTIHQWPATLVQPVGSPLSLECTVEGTSNPNLYWYRQAAGRGLQLLFYSVGIGQISSEVPQNLSASRPQDRQFILSSKKLLLSDSGFYLCAWRTRPGAIEQYFGPGTRLTVT.

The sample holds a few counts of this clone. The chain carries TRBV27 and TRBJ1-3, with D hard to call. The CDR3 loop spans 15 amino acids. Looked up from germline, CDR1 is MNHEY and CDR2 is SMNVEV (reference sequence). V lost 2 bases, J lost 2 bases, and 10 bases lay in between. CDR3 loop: CASSLIGVPGNTIYF. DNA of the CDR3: TGTGCCAGCAGTTTAATCGGGGTCCCTGGAAACACCATATATTTT.

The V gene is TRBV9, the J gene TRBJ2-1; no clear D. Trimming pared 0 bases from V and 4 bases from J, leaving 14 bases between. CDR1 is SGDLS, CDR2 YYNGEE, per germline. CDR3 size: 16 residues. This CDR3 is CASSVDALRIYNEQFF. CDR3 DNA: TGTGCCAGCAGCGTAGATGCTCTACGCATATACAATGAGCAGTTCTTC.

CDR3 bases: TGTGCCAGCTCACCGCCGGGTCTAGCGGGAGGGCCTGTCGAGCAGTACTTC. Protein sequence: CASSPPGLAGGPVEQYF. V usage is TRBV18 and J usage is TRBJ2-7, with TRBD2 matching over 12 bases. This CDR3 has 17 residues. CDR1 and CDR2 (germline): KGHSH, LQKENI. V lost 3 bases and J lost 6; bases outside the gene matches: 12.

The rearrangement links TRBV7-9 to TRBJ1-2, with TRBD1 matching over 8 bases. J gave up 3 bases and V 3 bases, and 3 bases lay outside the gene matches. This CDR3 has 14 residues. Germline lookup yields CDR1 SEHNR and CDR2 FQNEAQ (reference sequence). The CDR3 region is CASSFAGGDYGYTF. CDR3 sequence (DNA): TGTGCCAGCAGCTTTGCAGGGGGCGACTATGGCTACACCTTC.

The CDR3 sequence is CASSVAQGMETQYF. The CDR3 DNA follows: TGTGCCAGCAGCGTAGCTCAGGGGATGGAGACCCAGTACTTC. The chain joins TRBV9 to TRBJ2-5; perhaps TRBD1 as D (6 bases). Looked up from germline, CDR1 is SGDLS and CDR2 is YYNGEE. This CDR3 spans 14 amino acids. V lost 0 bases to trimming and J lost 5 bases, with 11 bases between them.

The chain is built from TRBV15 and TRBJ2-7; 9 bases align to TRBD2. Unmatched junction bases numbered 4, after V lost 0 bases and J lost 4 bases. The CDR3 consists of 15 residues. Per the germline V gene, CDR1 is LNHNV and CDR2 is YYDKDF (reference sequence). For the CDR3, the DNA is TGTGCCACCAGCAGAGAACTAGCGGGCGGTTACGAGCAGTACTTC. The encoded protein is CATSRELAGGYEQYF.

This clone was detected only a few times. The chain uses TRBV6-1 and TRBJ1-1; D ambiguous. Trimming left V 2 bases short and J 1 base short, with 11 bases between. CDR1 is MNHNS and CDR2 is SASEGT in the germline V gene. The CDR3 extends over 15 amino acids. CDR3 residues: CASSESGSWNTEAFF. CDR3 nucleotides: TGTGCCAGCAGTGAATCGGGGTCCTGGAACACTGAAGCTTTCTTT.

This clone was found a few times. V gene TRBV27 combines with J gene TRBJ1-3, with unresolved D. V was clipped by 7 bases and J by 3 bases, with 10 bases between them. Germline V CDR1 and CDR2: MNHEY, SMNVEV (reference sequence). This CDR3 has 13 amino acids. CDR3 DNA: TGTGCCAGCAAGGCGTGGAGTGGAAACACCATATATTTT. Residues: CASKAWSGNTIYF.

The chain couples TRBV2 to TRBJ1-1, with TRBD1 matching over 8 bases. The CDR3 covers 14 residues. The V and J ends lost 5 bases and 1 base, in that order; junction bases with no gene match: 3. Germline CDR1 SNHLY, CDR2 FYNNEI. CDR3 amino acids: CASSLTGGNTEAFF. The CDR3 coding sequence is TGTGCCAGCAGTCTCACAGGGGGGAACACTGAAGCTTTCTTT.

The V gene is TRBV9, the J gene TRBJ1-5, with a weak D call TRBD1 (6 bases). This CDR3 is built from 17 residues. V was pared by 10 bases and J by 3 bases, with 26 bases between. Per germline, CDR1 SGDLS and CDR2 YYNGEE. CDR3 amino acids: CAFLPPPTDSANQPQHF. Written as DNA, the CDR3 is TGTGCCTTCCTACCCCCGCCTACGGACAGTGCCAATCAGCCCCAGCATTTT. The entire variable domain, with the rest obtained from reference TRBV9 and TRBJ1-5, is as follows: DSGVTQTPKHLITATGQRVTLRCSPRSGDLSVYWYQQSLDQGLQFLIQYYNGEERAKGNILERFSAQQFPDLHSELNLSSLELGDSALYFCAFLPPPTDSANQPQHFGDGTRLSIL.

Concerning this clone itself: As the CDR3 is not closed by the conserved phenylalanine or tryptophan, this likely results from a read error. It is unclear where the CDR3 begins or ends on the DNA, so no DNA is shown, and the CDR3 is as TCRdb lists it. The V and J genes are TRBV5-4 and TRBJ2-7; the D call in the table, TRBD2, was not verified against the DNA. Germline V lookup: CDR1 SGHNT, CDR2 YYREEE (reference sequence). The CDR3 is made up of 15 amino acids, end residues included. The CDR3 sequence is CASSPNGGLAGGRLL.

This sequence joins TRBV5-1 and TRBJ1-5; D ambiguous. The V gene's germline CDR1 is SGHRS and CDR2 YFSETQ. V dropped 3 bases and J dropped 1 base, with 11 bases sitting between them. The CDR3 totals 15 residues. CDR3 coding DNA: TGCGCCAGCAGCTCGACCAGCGGGAGCAATCAGCCCCAGCATTTT. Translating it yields CASSSTSGSNQPQHF.

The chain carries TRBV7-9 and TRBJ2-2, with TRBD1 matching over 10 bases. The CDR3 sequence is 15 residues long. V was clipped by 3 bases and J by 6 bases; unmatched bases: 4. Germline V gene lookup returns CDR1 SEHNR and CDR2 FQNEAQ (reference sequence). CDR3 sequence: CASSFVGQGAGELFF. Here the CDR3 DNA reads TGTGCCAGCAGCTTTGTTGGACAGGGGGCCGGGGAGCTGTTTTTT.

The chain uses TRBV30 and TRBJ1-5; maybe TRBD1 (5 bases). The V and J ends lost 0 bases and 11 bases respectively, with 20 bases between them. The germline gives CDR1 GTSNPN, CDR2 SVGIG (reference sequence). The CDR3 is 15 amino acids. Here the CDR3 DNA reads TGTGCCTGGAGTGTAGGAGGCACTCGGGGGTTGTCCCAGCATTTT. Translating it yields CAWSVGGTRGLSQHF.

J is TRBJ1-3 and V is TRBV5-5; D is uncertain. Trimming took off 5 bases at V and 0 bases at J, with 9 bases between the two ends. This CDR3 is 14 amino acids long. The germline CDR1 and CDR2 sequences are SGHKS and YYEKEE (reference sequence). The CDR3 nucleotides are TGTGCCAGCAGAGAGGGCTTCTCTGGAAACACCATATATTTT. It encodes CASREGFSGNTIYF.

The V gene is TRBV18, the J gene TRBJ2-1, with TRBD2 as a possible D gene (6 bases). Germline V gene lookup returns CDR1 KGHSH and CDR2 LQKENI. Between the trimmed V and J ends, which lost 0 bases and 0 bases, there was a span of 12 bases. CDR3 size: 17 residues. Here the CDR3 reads CASSPPPGSTSYNEQFF. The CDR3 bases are TGTGCCAGCTCACCACCTCCCGGGAGTACCTCCTACAATGAGCAGTTCTTC.

CDR3 residues: CASSWDRGNTGELFF. The CDR3 bases are TGTGCCAGCAGTTGGGACAGGGGAAACACCGGGGAGCTGTTTTTT. The chain carries TRBV6-5 and TRBJ2-2; 10 bases match TRBD1. Germline V lookup: CDR1 MNHEY, CDR2 SVGAGI. CDR3 length: 15 residues. After removal of 4 bases from V and 2 bases from J, the junction contained 1 base not matched to a gene.

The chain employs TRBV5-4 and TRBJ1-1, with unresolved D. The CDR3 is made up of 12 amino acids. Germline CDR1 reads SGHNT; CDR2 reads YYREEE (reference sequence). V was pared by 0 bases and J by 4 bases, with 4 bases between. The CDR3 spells CASSLVGTEAFF. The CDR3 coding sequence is TGTGCCAGCAGCTTGGTCGGCACTGAAGCTTTCTTT.

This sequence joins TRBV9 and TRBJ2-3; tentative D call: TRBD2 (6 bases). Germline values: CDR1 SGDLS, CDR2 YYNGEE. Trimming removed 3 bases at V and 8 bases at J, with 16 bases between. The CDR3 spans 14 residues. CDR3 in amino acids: CASSAHGGKGTQYF. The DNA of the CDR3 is TGTGCCAGCAGCGCCCACGGCGGGAAGGGTACGCAGTATTTT.

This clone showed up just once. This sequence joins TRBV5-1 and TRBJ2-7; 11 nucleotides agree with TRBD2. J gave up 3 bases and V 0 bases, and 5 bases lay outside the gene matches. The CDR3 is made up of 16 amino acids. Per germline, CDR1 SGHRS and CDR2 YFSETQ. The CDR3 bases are TGCGCCAGCAGCTTGGCCGGGACTAGCGGCCTCTACGAGCAGTACTTC. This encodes CASSLAGTSGLYEQYF.